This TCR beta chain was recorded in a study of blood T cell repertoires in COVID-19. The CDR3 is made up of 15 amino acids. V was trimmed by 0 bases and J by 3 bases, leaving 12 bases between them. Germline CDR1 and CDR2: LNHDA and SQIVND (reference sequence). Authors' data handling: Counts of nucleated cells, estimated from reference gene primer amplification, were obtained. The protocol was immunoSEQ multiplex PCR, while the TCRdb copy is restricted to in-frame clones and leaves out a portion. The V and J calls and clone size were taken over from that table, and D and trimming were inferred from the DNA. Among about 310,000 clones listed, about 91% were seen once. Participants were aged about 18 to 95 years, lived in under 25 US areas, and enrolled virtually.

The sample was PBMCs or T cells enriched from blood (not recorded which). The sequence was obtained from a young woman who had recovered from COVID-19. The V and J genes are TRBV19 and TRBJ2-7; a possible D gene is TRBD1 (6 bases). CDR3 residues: CASSIDLEGGYEQYF. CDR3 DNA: TGTGCCAGTAGTATAGATCTTGAAGGGGGCTACGAGCAGTACTTC.